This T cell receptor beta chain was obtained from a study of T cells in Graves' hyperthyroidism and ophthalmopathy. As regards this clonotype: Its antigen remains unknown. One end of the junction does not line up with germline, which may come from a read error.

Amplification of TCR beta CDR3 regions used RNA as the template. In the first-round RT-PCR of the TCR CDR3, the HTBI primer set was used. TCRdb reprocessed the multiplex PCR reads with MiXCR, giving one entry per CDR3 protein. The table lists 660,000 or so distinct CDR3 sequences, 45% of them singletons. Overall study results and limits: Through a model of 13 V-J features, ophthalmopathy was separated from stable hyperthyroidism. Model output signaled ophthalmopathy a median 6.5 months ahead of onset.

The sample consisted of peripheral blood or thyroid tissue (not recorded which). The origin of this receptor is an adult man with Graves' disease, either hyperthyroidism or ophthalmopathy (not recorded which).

The DNA for the CDR3 is TGCGTCAGCAGAGCACAAGAGACCCAGTACTTC. It translates to CVSRAQETQYF. The J gene is TRBJ2-5, the V gene TRBV5-1; no clear D. This CDR3 comprises 11 residues. Germline V gives CDR1 SGHRS, CDR2 YFSETQ.